These T cell receptor beta chains were read from a single sample in a study of cytomegalovirus exposure and HLA in healthy donors. TCRdb's copy holds only in-frame clones and misses some; the assay was immunoSEQ multiplex PCR. The listing records around 70,000 clones. The source material was PBMCs. Receptors originate from a female donor in good health and CMV-seropositive. Both conserved end residues are part of each CDR3. The order of the fields is V gene, CDR3 length, J gene, D gene, CDR3 DNA, CDR3 protein. D genes are given only for firm matches.

TRBV29-1,14,TRBJ1-1,NA,TGCAGCGTTGAAGATCCGAGAGAGATCACTGAAGCTTTCTTT,CSVEDPREITEAFF
TRBV18,14,TRBJ1-1,NA,TGTGCCAGCTCACCGGCCCAGGGGTTAACTGAAGCTTTCTTT,CASSPAQGLTEAFF
TRBV6-5,16,TRBJ2-2,TRBD1,TGTGCCAGCAGTTACTCCAGGGGGCGTAGGACCGGGGAGCTGTTTTTT,CASSYSRGRRTGELFF
TRBV28,13,TRBJ2-7,NA,TGTGCCAGCAGTTTTGAGGTCCGGGGGAGGCAGTACTTC,CASSFEVRGRQYF
TRBV7-2,15,TRBJ2-7,TRBD2,TGTGCCAGCAGCCCCTCTAGCGGGACGTCCTACGAGCAGTACTTC,CASSPSSGTSYEQYF
TRBV6-5,13,TRBJ1-6,TRBD1,TGTGCCACCCGAGGACAGGGAAATTCACCCCTCCACTTT,CATRGQGNSPLHF
TRBV5-1,12,TRBJ1-2,NA,TGCGCCAGCAGGAGGGAACTCTATGGCTACACCTTC,CASRRELYGYTF
TRBV28,15,TRBJ2-1,TRBD2,TGTGCCAGCAACCTAGCGGGAGGCGGGTACAATGAGCAGTTCTTC,CASNLAGGGYNEQFF
TRBV27,15,TRBJ2-1,TRBD2,TGTGCCAGCAGTTTTGGACTAGCGGACTACAATGAGCAGTTCTTC,CASSFGLADYNEQFF
TRBV4-1,15,TRBJ1-4,NA,TGCGCCAGCAGCCGAAGTCTGGAGCTCTGGGAAAAACTGTTTTTT,CASSRSLELWEKLFF
TRBV6-5,13,TRBJ1-2,TRBD1,TGTGCCAGCACCAAAGGGCAGGGGGATGGCTACACCTTC,CASTKGQGDGYTF
TRBV4-1,16,TRBJ1-4,TRBD1,TGCGCCAGCAGCCAACCACCGGGACAGGGGGCGGAAAAACTGTTTTTT,CASSQPPGQGAEKLFF
TRBV6-5,14,TRBJ2-3,NA,TGTGCCAGCAGTTACGGCAGGGTGTGGGATACGCAGTATTTT,CASSYGRVWDTQYF
TRBV6-5,15,TRBJ2-1,NA,TGTGCCAGCACCTTAGATGGTAGCGCCTACAATGAGCAGTTCTTC,CASTLDGSAYNEQFF
TRBV7-9,14,TRBJ2-5,NA,TGTGCCAGCAGCTTAGACGGCGGGATCGAGACCCAGTACTTC,CASSLDGGIETQYF